These 26 T cell receptor beta chains share one sample of origin, sequenced in a study of cytomegalovirus exposure and HLA in healthy donors. TCRdb's table, derived via immunoSEQ multiplex PCR, lists solely in-frame clones and lacks some. The sample shows roughly 63,000 clones, 89% of them seen only once. Sequencing input: PBMCs. These receptors were obtained from a woman under 30 in good health and CMV-seronegative.

The rearrangement joins TRBV6-5 to TRBJ1-6, with TRBD1 identical over 8 bases. The CDR3 runs to 16 residues. Trimming took 2 bases from V and 3 from J; bases not matched to a gene: 3. CDR1 is MNHEY and CDR2 is SVGAGI in the germline V gene. The DNA for the CDR3 is TGTGCCAGCAGTTACAGACAGGGGTTCTATAATTCACCCCTCCACTTT. This codes for CASSYRQGFYNSPLHF.

This clone has only one observation. J is TRBJ2-7 and V is TRBV25-1; D uncertain. The germline gives CDR1 MGHDK, CDR2 SYGVNS. The V end was cut by 3 bases, the J end by 6 bases, with 15 bases between. CDR3 length equals 14 residues. The CDR3 loop is CASSEPDFGSEQYF. CDR3 DNA: TGTGCCAGCAGTGAGCCCGACTTTGGGTCCGAGCAGTACTTC.

This clone occurred once. This chain joins TRBV4-2 and TRBJ2-7; 7 bases are a match to TRBD1. V lost 0 bases, J lost 4 bases, and 6 bases stayed unmatched. The CDR3 is made up of 15 amino acids. Germline CDR1 LGHNA, CDR2 YNFKEQ. This CDR3 is CASSQDPQGVYEQYF. The CDR3 DNA follows: TGTGCCAGCAGCCAAGATCCGCAGGGGGTGTACGAGCAGTACTTC.

This clone came up a few times. The J gene is TRBJ2-7, the V gene TRBV5-8, with 9 bases fitting TRBD2. The CDR3 totals 15 residues. CDR1 is SGHTS, CDR2 YDEGEE, per germline. The V gene end was trimmed by 2 bases and the J gene end by 3 bases; junction bases not matched to a gene: 6. The CDR3 DNA sequence: TGTGCCAGCAGCTTCGGCGGGGGGGCAATCTACGAGCAGTACTTC. Translated: CASSFGGGAIYEQYF.

The gene calls are TRBV9 and TRBJ2-7, with 11 positions matching TRBD2. Germline V gene lookup returns CDR1 SGDLS and CDR2 YYNGEE. V shed 4 bases, J shed 4 bases, and the junction held 7 bases outside the gene matches. This CDR3 spans 15 amino acids. CDR3 sequence: CASSRTGTSGYEQYF. The CDR3 bases are TGTGCCAGCAGCAGAACCGGGACTAGCGGATACGAGCAGTACTTC.

The chain carries TRBV18 and TRBJ2-1; 9 nucleotides line up with TRBD1. Germline lookup yields CDR1 KGHSH and CDR2 LQKENI. With V trimmed by 10 bases and J by 7 bases, 14 bases remained unmatched. This CDR3 has 15 amino acids. CDR3 in DNA: TGTGCCATCCCCAAGGTACAGGGGGCTGTGAATGAGCAGTTCTTC. It is translated as CAIPKVQGAVNEQFF.

The chain has TRBV7-9 and TRBJ2-6, with D possibly matching TRBD2 (6 bases). The length of the CDR3 is 16 residues. V was clipped by 5 bases and J by 0 bases, with 11 bases between them. Germline values: CDR1 SEHNR, CDR2 FQNEAQ (reference sequence). In DNA form, the CDR3 reads TGTGCCAGCAGCGTTCCCGGGGGCTCTGGGGCCAACGTCCTGACTTTC. It encodes CASSVPGGSGANVLTF.

The rearrangement uses TRBV7-2 and TRBJ1-5; a weak D match, TRBD1 (5 bases). The CDR3 totals 14 residues. Between the trimmed V and J ends, which lost 1 base and 5 bases, there was a span of 9 bases. Germline V gene lookup returns CDR1 SGHTA and CDR2 FQGNSA. Here the CDR3 DNA reads TGTGCCAGCAGCTTAGGGGGGAGGTATCAGCCCCAGCATTTT. It yields the protein CASSLGGRYQPQHF.

This chain links TRBV7-6 with TRBJ2-1; D unclear. The CDR3 consists of 16 residues. Trimming removed 1 base from V and 0 bases from J, with 10 bases in between. From germline, CDR1 is SGHVS and CDR2 FNYEAQ. CDR3 DNA sequence: TGTGCCAGCAGCTTAGATGTGGTGAGCTCCTACAATGAGCAGTTCTTC. This codes for CASSLDVVSSYNEQFF.

The rearrangement links TRBV30 to TRBJ2-3, with 9 bases matching TRBD1. The germline V gene encodes CDR1 GTSNPN and CDR2 SVGIG (reference sequence). This CDR3 region has 13 residues. The V and J ends lost 5 bases and 4 bases, in that order; junction bases with no gene match: 4. CDR3 protein: CAWGGTGSDTQYF. The CDR3 DNA is TGTGCCTGGGGCGGGACAGGGTCAGATACGCAGTATTTT.

This clone was seen more than once but under ten times. The V call is TRBV12-5, the J call TRBJ2-3; 10 bases are a match to TRBD2. The CDR3 is 16 residues long. V dropped 3 bases and J dropped 6; count of bases not matched to a gene: 9. The germline V gene encodes CDR1 LGHNT and CDR2 FRNRAP. The CDR3 nucleotides are TGTGCTAGTGGTTTAAAGGCTAGCGGGAGAGTTGATACGCAGTATTTT. The encoded protein is CASGLKASGRVDTQYF. The full variable domain, with the rest looked up from reference TRBV12-5 and TRBJ2-3, is DARVTQTPRHKVTEMGQEVTMRCQPILGHNTVFWYRQTMMQGLELLAYFRNRAPLDDSGMPKDRFSAEMPDATLATLKIQPSEPRDSAVYFCASGLKASGRVDTQYFGPGTRLTVL.

The chain combines TRBV29-1 with TRBJ1-1; TRBD1 matches at 9 bases. Germline CDR1 and CDR2: SQVTM and ANQGSEA. The CDR3 extends over 16 amino acids. V shed 4 bases and J 5 bases; nucleotides not matched to a gene: 14. The CDR3 DNA sequence: TGCAGCGTTGTTTACGGGACAGGGCGGGCGTTAACTGAAGCTTTCTTT. Encoded protein: CSVVYGTGRALTEAFF. Full variable domain (outside the CDR3, taken from reference TRBV29-1 and TRBJ1-1): SAVISQKPSRDICQRGTSLTIQCQVDSQVTMMFWYRQQPGQSLTLIATANQGSEATYESGFVIDKFPISRPNLTFSTLTVSNMSPEDSSIYLCSVVYGTGRALTEAFFGQGTRLTVV.

The rearrangement uses TRBV28 and TRBJ2-3; D is uncertain. The CDR3 totals 13 residues. The V and J ends lost 5 bases and 6 bases respectively, with 12 bases between them. CDR1 MDHEN and CDR2 SYDVKM come from the germline V gene. The CDR3 here is CASSAPEADTQYF. The CDR3 DNA follows: TGTGCCAGCAGTGCCCCTGAGGCCGATACGCAGTATTTT.

The chain carries TRBV4-2 and TRBJ1-3; unclear D gene. The length of the CDR3 is 14 residues. The germline V gene has CDR1 LGHNA and CDR2 YNFKEQ. Trimming removed 0 bases from V and 7 bases from J, with 10 bases in between. This CDR3 reads CASSQDVVGNTIYF. DNA for the CDR3: TGTGCCAGCAGCCAAGATGTTGTCGGGAACACCATATATTTT.

The chain has TRBV27 and TRBJ2-7, with a tentative D call TRBD1 (5 bases). Trimming removed 6 bases at V and 0 bases at J, with 9 bases between. The CDR3 loop spans 13 amino acids. The germline gives CDR1 MNHEY, CDR2 SMNVEV (reference sequence). The CDR3 sequence is CASSQGPSYEQYF. The CDR3 region has the DNA TGTGCCAGCAGCCAGGGTCCCTCCTACGAGCAGTACTTC.

This chain joins TRBV5-1 and TRBJ2-1; 13 bases are shared with TRBD2. This CDR3 contains 16 residues. Trimming at V came to 4 bases and at J to 4 bases, leaving 5 bases not matched to a gene. Germline loops: CDR1 SGHRS, CDR2 YFSETQ. CDR3 nucleotide sequence: TGCGCCAGCAGCACCGGACTAGCGGGGGTATACAATGAGCAGTTCTTC. This codes for CASSTGLAGVYNEQFF.

The V call is TRBV6-1, the J call TRBJ2-3; TRBD2 matches 9 bases. Germline CDR1 reads MNHNS; CDR2 reads SASEGT. Losses at the gene ends were 2 bases for V and 4 bases for J; bases not matched to a gene: 4. There are 15 residues in the CDR3. The CDR3 region has the DNA TGTGCCAGCAGTGAACTAGCGGGAAGGTCAGATACGCAGTATTTT. It yields the protein CASSELAGRSDTQYF.

CDR3 loop: CASSSPRTGNEAFF. CDR3 DNA sequence: TGTGCCAGCAGTTCCCCTCGGACAGGGAACGAAGCTTTCTTT. The chain joins TRBV27 to TRBJ1-1, with 8 nucleotides matching TRBD1. The germline V gene encodes CDR1 MNHEY and CDR2 SMNVEV (reference sequence). With 4 bases clipped from V and 8 bases from J, the junction kept 9 bases outside the gene matches. The CDR3 sequence is 14 residues long.

This clone was recorded once. This chain uses TRBV28 with TRBJ2-3; TRBD1 agrees at 9 bases. CDR3 length: 17 amino acids. The J segment lost 2 bases and the V segment lost 3 bases, leaving 9 bases of the junction unmatched. CDR1 and CDR2 (germline): MDHEN, SYDVKM. The CDR3 DNA reads as TGTGCCAGCAGTTTGAGGCCCGGACAGGGGTTCACAGATACGCAGTATTTT. Encoded protein: CASSLRPGQGFTDTQYF.

The chain couples TRBV5-1 to TRBJ2-5; TRBD2 agrees at 11 bases. Unmatched junction bases numbered 4, after V lost 6 bases and J lost 3 bases. The CDR3 is 14 residues long. The germline V gene encodes CDR1 SGHRS and CDR2 YFSETQ. The DNA for the CDR3 is TGCGCCAGCAAGCGGGGACTAGCGGAAGAGACCCAGTACTTC. Protein sequence: CASKRGLAEETQYF.

The chain links TRBV4-1 to TRBJ2-1; 8 bases agree with TRBD1. Germline CDR1 reads MGHRA; CDR2 reads YSYEKL. The CDR3 has 15 amino acids. J lost 7 bases, V lost 5 bases, and 10 bases had no gene match. CDR3 nucleotide sequence: TGCGCCAGCAGCAGCGGCCGGGACAGGCTTAATGAGCAGTTCTTC. Its protein is CASSSGRDRLNEQFF.

The chain has TRBV5-1 and TRBJ2-1; 15 bases match TRBD2. This CDR3 spans 17 amino acids. Germline CDR1 reads SGHRS; CDR2 reads YFSETQ. V was clipped by 4 bases and J by 10 bases; unmatched bases: 12. The CDR3 region has the DNA TGCGCCAGCAGCCCAGGGACTAGCGGGAGGCCTCCTAGAGAGCAGTTCTTC. Amino acids: CASSPGTSGRPPREQFF.

This sequence joins TRBV30 and TRBJ2-5; D remains ambiguous. CDR1 is GTSNPN, CDR2 SVGIG, per germline (reference sequence). V was cut by 0 bases and J by 2 bases, with 4 bases left in between. The CDR3 is 12 residues long. The CDR3 is CAWSVLQETQYF. The CDR3 DNA reads TGTGCCTGGAGTGTACTGCAAGAGACCCAGTACTTC.

The chain couples TRBV2 to TRBJ2-1, with D maybe TRBD2 (5 bases). The CDR3 extends over 14 amino acids. Looked up from germline, CDR1 is SNHLY and CDR2 is FYNNEI. The V end lost 1 base, the J end lost 6 bases, and 10 bases lay between the germline ends. The CDR3 DNA is TGTGCCAGCAGTGAAGATGAGGGAACCAATGAGCAGTTCTTC. It encodes CASSEDEGTNEQFF.

The chain couples TRBV7-2 to TRBJ1-5; D uncertain. The ends were cut back, 1 base at V and 9 bases at J, with 16 bases in the middle. CDR1 SGHTA and CDR2 FQGNSA come from the germline V gene. This CDR3 has 15 residues. The CDR3 sequence is CASSLVAAGGRPQHF. The CDR3 region has the DNA TGTGCCAGCAGCTTAGTGGCGGCCGGAGGTCGGCCCCAGCATTTT.

The chain links TRBV19 to TRBJ2-7; maybe TRBD1 (6 bases). The length of the CDR3 is 13 residues. Trimming cost V 5 bases and J 1 base, with 9 bases left between them. Germline V lookup: CDR1 LNHDA, CDR2 SQIVND (reference sequence). The DNA of the CDR3 is TGTGCCAGTAGTCCACAGGGATCCTACGAGCAGTACTTC. The encoded protein is CASSPQGSYEQYF.